This TCR beta chain was sequenced during a study of vaccination and CD4 T cells after COVID-19. Overall study context: Median time from COVID diagnosis to post-COVID sampling was 100 to 130 days (35 to 161). Stimulation of cells relied on overlapping spike peptides derived from SARS-CoV-2, HCoV-NL63, HCoV-OC43 and HCoV-229E.

Unmatched junction bases numbered 7, after V lost 4 bases and J lost 10 bases. Looked up from germline, CDR1 is MNHNS and CDR2 is SASEGT. CDR3 length: 14 amino acids. Treatment denoted: approximately 9-day PBMC culture with coronavirus spike peptide pools or control peptides (ViraFEST assay). CD4+ T-cell collection from the unexposed donor predated the COVID-19 pandemic (2011-2018). General study results and limits: Clonotypes reactive to SARS-CoV-2 had a median that went up from 21 to 38, but not significantly.

This clonotype was seen more than once but under ten times. Its antigen is not known. The Oncomine TCR Beta short-read assay was applied to DNA of cultured CD4+ T cells. In TCRdb, the PCR reads were re-called with MiXCR into one record per CDR3 protein. The sample carries roughly 9,000 distinct CDR3 sequences, roughly 48% recorded once. Sequencing was done on a sample of CD4+ T cells from blood, cultured in vitro. The clonotype comes from a human donor in good health. V usage is TRBV6-1 and J usage is TRBJ1-6; 7 bases match TRBD1. Here the CDR3 DNA reads TGTGCCAGCAGTGTTGACAGGGCAAACTCACCCCTCCACTTT. Translation: CASSVDRANSPLHF.